The 7 T cell receptor beta chains listed next were all sequenced from one sample in a study of spatial heterogeneity in lung cancer. MiXCR, applied by TCRdb to the 5' RACE reads, yields one record per CDR3 protein. The table records roughly 48,000 distinct CDR3 sequences, 5.3% of them present only once. Regarding time point: sample taken at primary tumor resection. The authors sequenced whole RNA from tumor, nontumor lung or frozen PBMC without sorting. The specimen was PBMCs, collected at surgery. The source of these receptors is a male donor with early-stage non-small cell lung cancer.

In this sample, this clonotype turned up many times. This chain links TRBV18 with TRBJ1-1; D gene unclear. Per germline, CDR1 KGHSH and CDR2 LQKENI. V gave up 2 bases and J gave up 6 bases, with 10 bases separating them. The CDR3 contains 13 residues. CDR3 sequence (DNA): TGTGCCAGCTCACCATTCGCAAGCCCTGAAGCTTTCTTT. Translated: CASSPFASPEAFF.

This clonotype was observed many times. V is TRBV7-6 and J is TRBJ1-1; D possibly corresponds to TRBD1 (6 bases). The CDR3 contains 16 residues. The ends were cut back, 9 bases at V and 0 bases at J, with 20 bases in the middle. CDR1 and CDR2 (germline): SGHVS, FNYEAQ. The CDR3 DNA sequence: TGTGCCAGACATGATCACAGGGCTTCAATGAACACTGAAGCTTTCTTT. It is translated as CARHDHRASMNTEAFF. The variable domain in full, completed from reference TRBV7-6 and TRBJ1-1, reads GAGVSQSPRYKVTKRGQDVALRCDPISGHVSLYWYRQALGQGPEFLTYFNYEAQQDKSGLPNDRFSAERPEGSISTLTIQRTEQRDSAMYRCARHDHRASMNTEAFFGQGTRLTVV.

This chain connects TRBV9 to TRBJ2-1, with 7 bases identical to TRBD2. This CDR3 spans 13 amino acids. Unmatched junction bases numbered 8, after V lost 0 bases and J lost 14 bases. Germline CDR1 SGDLS, CDR2 YYNGEE. CDR3 coding DNA: TGTGCCAGCAGCGTAGAGGACGGAGGGAGGGAGTTCTTC. Its protein product is CASSVEDGGREFF.

This clonotype was picked up a small number of times. This chain links TRBV19 with TRBJ1-5, with 10 bases fitting TRBD1. CDR1 and CDR2 (germline): LNHDA, SQIVND (reference sequence). The CDR3 is 15 residues long. V was pared by 3 bases and J by 2 bases, with 1 base of the junction left unmatched. CDR3 nucleotides: TGTGCCAGTAGTATGGGGACAGGGGGCAATCAGCCCCAGCATTTT. Translation gives CASSMGTGGNQPQHF.

The sample holds many counts of this clonotype. The V call is TRBV4-1, the J call TRBJ1-5, with 11 bases aligning to TRBD1. Losses at the gene ends were 3 bases for V and 6 bases for J; bases not matched to a gene: 1. Germline lookup yields CDR1 MGHRA and CDR2 YSYEKL. The CDR3 loop spans 14 amino acids. The CDR3 DNA follows: TGCGCCAGCAGCCAGGGGACAGGGGGTCAGCCCCAGCATTTT. Amino acid sequence: CASSQGTGGQPQHF.

This clonotype was observed at least ten times. The chain links TRBV10-3 to TRBJ2-3, with 10 nucleotides matching TRBD2. Germline trimming cut 2 bases from V and 2 bases from J; bases unmatched to any gene: 4. From germline, CDR1 is ENHRY and CDR2 SYGVKD. The length of the CDR3 is 16 residues. CDR3 sequence reads: CAISERTSGNTDTQYF. CDR3 DNA sequence: TGTGCCATCAGTGAGCGCACTAGCGGGAACACAGATACGCAGTATTTT.

This clonotype was picked up many times. The chain employs TRBV19 and TRBJ2-4; 9 bases are a match to TRBD1. Trimming removed 5 bases from V and 8 bases from J; junction bases left unmatched: 10. This CDR3 contains 15 residues. Germline CDR1 is LNHDA and CDR2 is SQIVND (reference sequence). CDR3 residues: CASSPWDRVEDIQYF. CDR3 sequence (DNA): TGTGCCAGTAGTCCCTGGGACAGGGTAGAGGACATTCAGTACTTC.